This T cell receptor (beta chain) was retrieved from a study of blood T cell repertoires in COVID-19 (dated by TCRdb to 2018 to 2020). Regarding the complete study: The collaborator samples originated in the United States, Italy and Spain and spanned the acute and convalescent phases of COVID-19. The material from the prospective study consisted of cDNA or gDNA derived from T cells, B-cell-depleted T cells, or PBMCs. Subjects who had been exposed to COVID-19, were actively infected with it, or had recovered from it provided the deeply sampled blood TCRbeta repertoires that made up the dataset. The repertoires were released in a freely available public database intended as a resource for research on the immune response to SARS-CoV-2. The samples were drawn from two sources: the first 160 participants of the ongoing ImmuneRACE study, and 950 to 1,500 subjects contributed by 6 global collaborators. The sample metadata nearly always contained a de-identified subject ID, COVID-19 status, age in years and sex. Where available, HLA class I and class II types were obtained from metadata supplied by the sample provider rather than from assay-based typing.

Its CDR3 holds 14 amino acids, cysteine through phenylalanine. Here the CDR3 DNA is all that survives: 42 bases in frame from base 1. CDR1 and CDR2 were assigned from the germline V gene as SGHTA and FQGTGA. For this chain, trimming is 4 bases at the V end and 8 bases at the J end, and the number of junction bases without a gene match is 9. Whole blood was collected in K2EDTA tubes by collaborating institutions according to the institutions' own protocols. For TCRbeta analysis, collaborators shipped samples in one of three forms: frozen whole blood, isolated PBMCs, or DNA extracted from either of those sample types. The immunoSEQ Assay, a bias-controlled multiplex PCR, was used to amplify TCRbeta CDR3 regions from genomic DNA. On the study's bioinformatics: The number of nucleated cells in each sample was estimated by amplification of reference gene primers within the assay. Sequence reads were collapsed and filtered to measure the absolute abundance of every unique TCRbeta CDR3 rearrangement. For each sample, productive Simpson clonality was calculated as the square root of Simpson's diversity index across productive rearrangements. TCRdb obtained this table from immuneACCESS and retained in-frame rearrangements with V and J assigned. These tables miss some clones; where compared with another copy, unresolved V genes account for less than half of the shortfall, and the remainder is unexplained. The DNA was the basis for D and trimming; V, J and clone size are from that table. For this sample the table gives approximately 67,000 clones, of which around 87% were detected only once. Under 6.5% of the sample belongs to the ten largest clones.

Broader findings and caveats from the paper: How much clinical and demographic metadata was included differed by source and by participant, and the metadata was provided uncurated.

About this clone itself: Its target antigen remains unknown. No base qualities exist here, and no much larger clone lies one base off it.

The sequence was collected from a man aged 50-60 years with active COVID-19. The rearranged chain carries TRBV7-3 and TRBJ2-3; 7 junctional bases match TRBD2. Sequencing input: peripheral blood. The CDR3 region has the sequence CASSSPERDPTQYF. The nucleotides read TGTGCCAGCAGCTCCCCCGAGCGGGACCCTACGCAGTATTTT.